This T cell receptor (beta chain) was obtained from a study of blood T cell repertoires in COVID-19. The CDR3 spans 14 residues. Germline CDR1 is MNHEY and CDR2 is SVGAGI. The V end lost 2 bases, the J end lost 4 bases, and 8 bases lay between the germline ends. The method was immunoSEQ multiplex PCR; TCRdb's version includes in-frame clones alone and lacks a portion of them. Among more than 300,000 clones listed, roughly nine tenths were seen once. Material: PBMCs or T cells enriched from blood (not recorded which). The rearrangement uses TRBV6-5 and TRBJ2-2, with a weak D call TRBD2 (5 bases). This TCR was recovered from a woman in her twenties or thirties who had been exposed to COVID-19. The chain's CDR3 is CASSYAGLTGELFF. In nucleotides, the CDR3 is TGTGCCAGCAGTTACGCGGGTCTCACCGGGGAGCTGTTTTTT.